This T cell receptor (beta chain) was profiled in a study of long-term antiretroviral therapy in people with HIV. Researchers ran immunoSEQ v3.0 at survey level. Data came from immunoSEQ multiplex PCR; TCRdb stores just in-frame clones and leaves some out. The data show under 50,000 clones, around nine tenths seen once. Trimming shortened V by 2 bases and J by 0 bases, and 4 bases separated the two germline ends. CDR3 length equals 14 residues. CDR1 is SGHTA and CDR2 is FQGTGA in the germline V gene. Concerning this clone itself: The antigen is undetermined.

Overall study findings and caveats: Despite increasing after ART, diversity remained lower than that of transplant donor controls.

The chain combines TRBV7-3 with TRBJ2-2; no clear D. The origin of this receptor is a woman aged 45-60 years with HIV. Source: unsorted PBMCs, taken 0.1 years before starting antiretroviral therapy. The CDR3 DNA reads TGTGCCAGCAGCTTAGCCTCGAACACCGGGGAGCTGTTTTTT. Translating gives CASSLASNTGELFF.